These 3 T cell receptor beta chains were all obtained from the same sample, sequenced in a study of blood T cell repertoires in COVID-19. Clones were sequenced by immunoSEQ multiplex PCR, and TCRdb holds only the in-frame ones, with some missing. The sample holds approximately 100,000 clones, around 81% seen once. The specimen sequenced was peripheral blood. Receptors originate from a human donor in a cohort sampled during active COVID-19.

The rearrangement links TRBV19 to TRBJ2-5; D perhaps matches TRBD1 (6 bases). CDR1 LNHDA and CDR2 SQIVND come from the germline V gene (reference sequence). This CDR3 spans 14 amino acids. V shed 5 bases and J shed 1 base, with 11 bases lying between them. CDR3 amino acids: CASSPRDTQETQYF. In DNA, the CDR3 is TGTGCCAGTAGTCCCCGGGACACCCAAGAGACCCAGTACTTC.

CDR3 sequence (DNA): TGTGCCAGCAGTCTGGGACTAGGCACGGAGACCCAGTACTTC. Amino acids: CASSLGLGTETQYF. The rearrangement joins TRBV25-1 to TRBJ2-5, with TRBD2 matching over 8 bases. The CDR3 runs 14 residues. CDR1 is MGHDK and CDR2 is SYGVNS in the germline V gene. V lost 5 bases to trimming and J lost 5 bases; unmatched junction nucleotides: 7.

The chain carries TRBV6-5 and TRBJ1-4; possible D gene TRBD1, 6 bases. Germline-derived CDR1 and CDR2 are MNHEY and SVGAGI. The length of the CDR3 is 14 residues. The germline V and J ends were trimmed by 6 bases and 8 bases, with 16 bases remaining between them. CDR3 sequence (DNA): TGTGCCAGCAGCCATACAGGGCCGGGGGAAAAACTGTTTTTT. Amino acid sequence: CASSHTGPGEKLFF.